Listed below are T cell receptor beta chains from one sample, sequenced in a study of blood T cells in healthy people across ages. TCRdb ran MiXCR on the 5' RACE reads and lists one entry per CDR3 protein. The data show some 1.8 million distinct CDR3 sequences, 30% to 40% seen once. The material sequenced was blood. These receptors all stem from a human donor in good health. The CDR3 runs from the conserved cysteine through the conserved F or W. Fields, in order: V gene, D gene, CDR3 length, clone size, J gene, CDR3 DNA, CDR3 protein. A D gene is named only where the DNA matches it firmly. The size entry is marked missing in some rows and otherwise reads once, few, many or a size class.

V gene: TRBV5-4
D gene: TRBD1
CDR3 length: 16
clone size: NA
J gene: TRBJ2-3
CDR3 DNA: TGTGCCAGCAGCTTTGGTGGGACAGGGGGCACAGATACGCAGTATTTT
CDR3 protein: CASSFGGTGGTDTQYF

V gene: TRBV6-6
D gene: NA
CDR3 length: 15
clone size: NA
J gene: TRBJ2-6
CDR3 DNA: TGTGCCAGCAGTTACCCCGGCGGTGGGGCCAACGTCCTGACTTTC
CDR3 protein: CASSYPGGGANVLTF

V gene: TRBV29-1
D gene: TRBD2
CDR3 length: 18
clone size: NA
J gene: TRBJ2-4
CDR3 DNA: TGCAGCGTTGAGGTTTGGGGGGGGGACCTTCTAGCCAAAAACATTCAGTACTTC
CDR3 protein: CSVEVWGGDLLAKNIQYF

V gene: TRBV5-1
D gene: TRBD1
CDR3 length: 16
clone size: NA
J gene: TRBJ1-2
CDR3 DNA: TGCGCCAGCAGCTTGGATCACAGGGGGCGCAGCTATGGCTACACCTTC
CDR3 protein: CASSLDHRGRSYGYTF

V gene: TRBV18
D gene: NA
CDR3 length: 16
clone size: NA
J gene: TRBJ2-7
CDR3 DNA: TGTGCCAGCTCACCGGGAATAACGGGGTTAACCTACGAGCAGTACTTC
CDR3 protein: CASSPGITGLTYEQYF

V gene: TRBV20-1
D gene: NA
CDR3 length: 16
clone size: NA
J gene: TRBJ1-1
CDR3 DNA: TGCAGTGCTAGAGGCTGGGGGGGGTTGCCGAACACTGAAGCTTTCTTT
CDR3 protein: CSARGWGGLPNTEAFF

V gene: TRBV29-1
D gene: NA
CDR3 length: 11
clone size: few
J gene: TRBJ1-2
CDR3 DNA: TGCAGCGCCGGTGACATGACCGGCTACACCTTC
CDR3 protein: CSAGDMTGYTF

V gene: TRBV29-1
D gene: TRBD1
CDR3 length: 13
clone size: many
J gene: TRBJ2-4
CDR3 DNA: TGCAGCGTTGAGGGACCAGGGGGCTACATTCAGTACTTC
CDR3 protein: CSVEGPGGYIQYF

V gene: TRBV24-1
D gene: TRBD1
CDR3 length: 16
clone size: few
J gene: TRBJ2-5
CDR3 DNA: TGTGCCACCAGTACCCTGACAGGGGCCACCGGGGCGACCCAGTACTTC
CDR3 protein: CATSTLTGATGATQYF

V gene: TRBV20-1
D gene: TRBD2
CDR3 length: 16
clone size: few
J gene: TRBJ2-4
CDR3 DNA: TGCAGTGCGGGGAGGGAGGCTTTCCTAGCCAAAAACATTCAGTACTTC
CDR3 protein: CSAGREAFLAKNIQYF

V gene: TRBV20-1
D gene: NA
CDR3 length: 14
clone size: few
J gene: TRBJ2-1
CDR3 DNA: TGCAGTTCAGACCCCGGGGATTCGTACAATGAGCAGTTCTTC
CDR3 protein: CSSDPGDSYNEQFF

V gene: TRBV20-1
D gene: NA
CDR3 length: 13
clone size: few
J gene: TRBJ1-5
CDR3 DNA: TGCAGTGCTAAAAGCGGGGTATATCAGCCCCAGCATTTT
CDR3 protein: CSAKSGVYQPQHF

V gene: TRBV5-1
D gene: TRBD1
CDR3 length: 15
clone size: few
J gene: TRBJ2-7
CDR3 DNA: TGCGCCAGCAGCCTAGGGACAGCCGGGGCCGACGAGCAGTACTTC
CDR3 protein: CASSLGTAGADEQYF

V gene: TRBV19
D gene: NA
CDR3 length: 18
clone size: NA
J gene: TRBJ1-2
CDR3 DNA: TGTGCCAGTAGTAAAAAGGGCGGACAGACAACTTATCGGCAAGGCTACACCTTC
CDR3 protein: CASSKKGGQTTYRQGYTF

V gene: TRBV5-1
D gene: NA
CDR3 length: 17
clone size: NA
J gene: TRBJ2-5
CDR3 DNA: TGCGCCAGCAGCTTGGTGAGAACAGGGCAAGGTTTGGAGACCCAGTACTTC
CDR3 protein: CASSLVRTGQGLETQYF

V gene: TRBV11-2
D gene: NA
CDR3 length: 13
clone size: NA
J gene: TRBJ2-7
CDR3 DNA: TGTGCCAGCAGCCATGCAGGTACGGACGAGCAGTACTTC
CDR3 protein: CASSHAGTDEQYF

V gene: TRBV7-9
D gene: NA
CDR3 length: 14
clone size: few
J gene: TRBJ2-3
CDR3 DNA: TGTGCCAGCAGGACCGAGTACCGCACAGATACGCAGTATTTT
CDR3 protein: CASRTEYRTDTQYF

V gene: TRBV10-3
D gene: NA
CDR3 length: 11
clone size: many
J gene: TRBJ2-7
CDR3 DNA: TGTGCCATCAGTGATTTCGACGAGCAGTACTTC
CDR3 protein: CAISDFDEQYF

V gene: TRBV9
D gene: TRBD2
CDR3 length: 15
clone size: NA
J gene: TRBJ2-4
CDR3 DNA: TGTGCCAGCAGCATAGGTGGACTAGGGATGGGTGAGCAGTACTTC
CDR3 protein: CASSIGGLGMGEQYF

V gene: TRBV7-9
D gene: TRBD2
CDR3 length: 15
clone size: NA
J gene: TRBJ2-1
CDR3 DNA: TGTGCCAGCAGACTAGCGGGGTCCTCCTACAATGAGCAGTTCTTC
CDR3 protein: CASRLAGSSYNEQFF

V gene: TRBV5-6
D gene: NA
CDR3 length: 13
clone size: NA
J gene: TRBJ2-2
CDR3 DNA: TGTGCCAGCAGGTGGGGGAACACCGGGGAGCTGTTTTTT
CDR3 protein: CASRWGNTGELFF

V gene: TRBV4-1
D gene: TRBD1
CDR3 length: 17
clone size: NA
J gene: TRBJ1-5
CDR3 DNA: TGCGCCAGCAGCCAAGACCCCGGGACAGGGGTACGCCAGCCCCAGCATTTT
CDR3 protein: CASSQDPGTGVRQPQHF

V gene: TRBV12-3/TRBV12-4
D gene: NA
CDR3 length: 13
clone size: few
J gene: TRBJ1-2
CDR3 DNA: TGTGCCAGGAAACAGGCCAAGCTCTATGGCTACACCTTC
CDR3 protein: CARKQAKLYGYTF

V gene: TRBV20-1
D gene: TRBD2
CDR3 length: 14
clone size: few
J gene: TRBJ2-1
CDR3 DNA: TGCAGTGCTCCCATAGGGAGGGTATCGGGTGAGCAGTTCTTC
CDR3 protein: CSAPIGRVSGEQFF

V gene: TRBV7-8
D gene: NA
CDR3 length: 14
clone size: NA
J gene: TRBJ2-5
CDR3 DNA: TGTGCCAGCAGCTTAGTAAGTCAGGCAGAGACCCAGTACTTC
CDR3 protein: CASSLVSQAETQYF

V gene: TRBV7-8
D gene: TRBD1
CDR3 length: 15
clone size: NA
J gene: TRBJ2-7
CDR3 DNA: TGTGCCAGCAGCTTCGGTGGGGACAGGGTTTACGAGCAGTACTTC
CDR3 protein: CASSFGGDRVYEQYF

V gene: TRBV7-2
D gene: NA
CDR3 length: 13
clone size: few
J gene: TRBJ2-3
CDR3 DNA: TGTGCCAGCAGCTTCTATGAGGCAGATACGCAGTATTTT
CDR3 protein: CASSFYEADTQYF

V gene: TRBV27
D gene: TRBD2
CDR3 length: 12
clone size: NA
J gene: TRBJ2-7
CDR3 DNA: TGTGCCACTAGCGGGGGGCACTACGAGCAGTACTTC
CDR3 protein: CATSGGHYEQYF

V gene: TRBV20-1
D gene: NA
CDR3 length: 11
clone size: NA
J gene: TRBJ2-5
CDR3 DNA: TGCAGTGCTACCACTCAAGAGACCCAGTACTTC
CDR3 protein: CSATTQETQYF

V gene: TRBV20-1
D gene: NA
CDR3 length: 14
clone size: NA
J gene: TRBJ2-3
CDR3 DNA: TGCAGTGCTAGAAGGGGCCGGGTGGCAGATACGCAGTATTTT
CDR3 protein: CSARRGRVADTQYF

V gene: TRBV11-1
D gene: NA
CDR3 length: 15
clone size: NA
J gene: TRBJ2-1
CDR3 DNA: TGTGCCAGCAGCTTAGCGGGCTACGCACACAATGAGCAGTTCTTC
CDR3 protein: CASSLAGYAHNEQFF

V gene: TRBV7-9
D gene: NA
CDR3 length: 14
clone size: few
J gene: TRBJ1-6
CDR3 DNA: TGTGCCAGCAGCTTAGTGGGGGACAATTCACCCCTCCACTTT
CDR3 protein: CASSLVGDNSPLHF

V gene: TRBV20-1
D gene: TRBD1
CDR3 length: 18
clone size: few
J gene: TRBJ2-7
CDR3 DNA: TGCAGTGCCTCCCCCCTTGAGTATAAAGCAGGGGGCTCCTACGAGCAGTACTTC
CDR3 protein: CSASPLEYKAGGSYEQYF

V gene: TRBV10-3
D gene: TRBD1
CDR3 length: 11
clone size: many
J gene: TRBJ1-2
CDR3 DNA: TGTGCCATGGGACAGGGGAATGGCTACACCTTC
CDR3 protein: CAMGQGNGYTF

V gene: TRBV20-1
D gene: TRBD2
CDR3 length: 19
clone size: few
J gene: TRBJ2-5
CDR3 DNA: TGCAGTGCCACCGGAGGGGTAGCGGGGGCCCTCGGGACCCAAGAGACCCAGTACTTC
CDR3 protein: CSATGGVAGALGTQETQYF

V gene: TRBV29-1
D gene: NA
CDR3 length: 12
clone size: NA
J gene: TRBJ1-2
CDR3 DNA: TGCAGCGTCCAATTAGGGGAATATGGCTACACCTTC
CDR3 protein: CSVQLGEYGYTF

V gene: TRBV7-2
D gene: NA
CDR3 length: 12
clone size: NA
J gene: TRBJ2-3
CDR3 DNA: TGTGCCAGCAGCCGGGACTCTAATACGCAGTATTTT
CDR3 protein: CASSRDSNTQYF

V gene: TRBV19
D gene: NA
CDR3 length: 15
clone size: NA
J gene: TRBJ1-5
CDR3 DNA: TGTGCCAGTAGTATCCAACAGTTACTTAATCAGCCCCAGCATTTT
CDR3 protein: CASSIQQLLNQPQHF

V gene: TRBV5-6
D gene: NA
CDR3 length: 13
clone size: few
J gene: TRBJ1-1
CDR3 DNA: TGTGCCAGCAGCCTCGGCGGGGCGGGAAGAGCTTTCTTT
CDR3 protein: CASSLGGAGRAFF

V gene: TRBV2
D gene: NA
CDR3 length: 13
clone size: few
J gene: TRBJ2-1
CDR3 DNA: TGTGCCATCTCCTTTGACATCCAAGAGACCCAGTTCTTC
CDR3 protein: CAISFDIQETQFF

V gene: TRBV4-2
D gene: TRBD2
CDR3 length: 16
clone size: NA
J gene: TRBJ2-7
CDR3 DNA: TGTGCCAGCAGCGTTACTACTAGCGGGGGTCCCTACGAGCAGTACTTC
CDR3 protein: CASSVTTSGGPYEQYF

V gene: TRBV7-6
D gene: TRBD1
CDR3 length: 14
clone size: many
J gene: TRBJ2-3
CDR3 DNA: TGTGCCAGCAGCTTAGGACAGGGGTTGGATACGCAGTATTTT
CDR3 protein: CASSLGQGLDTQYF

V gene: TRBV7-2
D gene: NA
CDR3 length: 16
clone size: NA
J gene: TRBJ1-3
CDR3 DNA: TGTGCCAGCAGCCAGTTAACTGGGGCGAGAGGAAACACCATATATTTT
CDR3 protein: CASSQLTGARGNTIYF